The 32 T cell receptor beta chains reported below all come from one sample, sequenced in a study of T cell repertoires in cytomegalovirus infection. The antigens these receptors bind are not known. TCRdb itself ran the reads through MiXCR, one entry per CDR3 protein. This sample has roughly 860,000 distinct CDR3 sequences, with approximately 32% found just once. Sequencing used cultured CD8+ T cells from PBMCs, obtained from culture after CMV antigen stimulation. The receptors derive from a human donor in good health (CMV status not recorded). Some clones in this sample may be carry-over from other donors' samples.

This clonotype appeared a few times. The chain recombines TRBV6-2 or TRBV6-3 with TRBJ2-3; a weak D match, TRBD1 (5 bases). Germline V gene lookup returns CDR1 MNHEY and CDR2 SVGEGT. Trimming shortened V by 2 bases and J by 0 bases, and 9 bases separated the two germline ends. This CDR3 region has 15 residues. The CDR3 reads CASSYGATSTDTQYF. The CDR3 region has the DNA TGTGCCAGCAGTTACGGGGCTACTAGCACAGATACGCAGTATTTT.

V gene TRBV20-1 combines with J gene TRBJ1-5, with D possibly matching TRBD1 (5 bases). V gave up 5 bases and J gave up 0 bases, with 20 bases separating them. Germline CDR1 reads DFQATT; CDR2 reads SNEGSKA (reference sequence). There are 17 residues in the CDR3. CDR3 protein: CSALAGTLLSSNQPQHF. The CDR3 DNA reads as TGCAGTGCTCTCGCCGGGACCCTGCTTAGTAGCAATCAGCCCCAGCATTTT.

The V and J genes are TRBV10-2 and TRBJ1-6; 7 nucleotides agree with TRBD1. CDR3 length: 16 residues. V lost 0 bases to trimming and J lost 6 bases; unmatched junction nucleotides: 5. The germline gives CDR1 WSHSY, CDR2 SAAADI. The CDR3 loop reads CASSESRDSPNSPLHF. Written as DNA, the CDR3 is TGCGCCAGCAGTGAGTCGCGGGACAGTCCTAATTCACCCCTCCACTTT.

The chain employs TRBV19 and TRBJ2-4, with TRBD1 as a possible D gene (6 bases). This CDR3 has 19 residues. Germline values: CDR1 LNHDA, CDR2 SQIVND (reference sequence). V was trimmed by 0 bases and J by 0 bases, leaving 18 bases between them. The CDR3 DNA reads TGTGCCAGTAGTATAGAGTCCGTATGGGGACACTTAGCCAAAAACATTCAGTACTTC. It is translated as CASSIESVWGHLAKNIQYF.

This clonotype was detected only a few times. This chain uses TRBV6-1 with TRBJ1-6; D may be TRBD1 (5 bases). Germline loops: CDR1 MNHNS, CDR2 SASEGT. Trimming left V 7 bases short and J 3 bases short, with 13 bases between. This CDR3 comprises 15 residues. CDR3 residues: CASIGRVNYNSPLHF. The CDR3 bases are TGTGCCAGCATTGGCAGGGTGAACTATAATTCACCCCTCCACTTT.

This clonotype was seen repeatedly, ten times or more. The chain joins TRBV28 to TRBJ2-7, with TRBD1 matching 10 bases. CDR3 length equals 17 residues. Germline values: CDR1 MDHEN, CDR2 SYDVKM. The V gene end was trimmed by 1 base and the J gene end by 2 bases; junction bases not matched to a gene: 8. The CDR3 bases are TGTGCCAGCAGTTTATCTCTGACAGGGGGCGCCCCCTACGAGCAGTACGTC. This gives the protein CASSLSLTGGAPYEQYV.

The rearrangement links TRBV10-3 to TRBJ2-5; a possible D gene is TRBD1 (6 bases). Per germline, CDR1 ENHRY and CDR2 SYGVKD. V lost 0 bases and J 4 bases, leaving 9 bases between the germline ends. CDR3 size: 14 residues. The DNA of the CDR3 is TGTGCCATCAGTGAGTCGCCCAGGGGAGAGACCCAGTACTTC. It is translated as CAISESPRGETQYF.

J is TRBJ2-3 and V is TRBV7-3; 7 nucleotides agree with TRBD1. Germline V CDR1 and CDR2: SGHTA, FQGTGA. This CDR3 contains 15 residues. V gave up 5 bases and J gave up 3 bases; unmatched junction bases: 8. The CDR3 DNA reads TGTGCCAGCAGCGTCGGGACAGTCACGACAGATACGCAGTATTTT. This codes for CASSVGTVTTDTQYF.

The chain uses TRBV27 and TRBJ2-1; the D call may be TRBD1 or TRBD2 (5 bases each). There are 14 residues in the CDR3. CDR1 and CDR2 (germline): MNHEY, SMNVEV (reference sequence). The ends were cut back, 0 bases at V and 8 bases at J, with 11 bases in the middle. The CDR3 DNA reads TGTGCCAGCAGTTTATCGAGGGGAATCGATGAGCAGTTCTTC. The encoded protein is CASSLSRGIDEQFF.

The chain joins TRBV7-6 to TRBJ1-2, with D possibly being TRBD1 (5 bases). CDR1 SGHVS and CDR2 FNYEAQ come from the germline V gene. This CDR3 region has 14 residues. V shed 4 bases and J shed 8 bases, with 17 bases lying between them. The CDR3 DNA follows: TGTGCCAGCAGCTCAATATCAGGGAGAGGAGGCTACACCTTC. Its translation is CASSSISGRGGYTF.

The rearrangement links TRBV19 to TRBJ1-1; D is possibly TRBD1 (5 bases). V lost 8 bases and J 4 bases, leaving 11 bases between the germline ends. From germline, CDR1 is LNHDA and CDR2 SQIVND (reference sequence). The CDR3 is 12 amino acids. The CDR3 DNA reads TGTGCCAGTGGGGGAAGGGCCACTGAAGCTTTCTTT. Translation: CASGGRATEAFF.

In this sample, this clonotype turned up a few times. The chain recombines TRBV7-3 with TRBJ2-1; TRBD1 matches 10 bases. Germline V CDR1 and CDR2: SGHTA, FQGTGA. V gave up 3 bases and J gave up 0 bases; unmatched junction bases: 2. This CDR3 has 16 residues. The CDR3 coding sequence is TGTGCCAGCAGCTTGACAGGGGGCCTCTCCTACAATGAGCAGTTCTTC. Encoded protein: CASSLTGGLSYNEQFF. The full variable domain, rest sourced from reference TRBV7-3 and TRBJ2-1, is GAGVSQTPSNKVTEKGKYVELRCDPISGHTALYWYRQSLGQGPEFLIYFQGTGAADDSGLPNDRFFAVRPEGSVSTLKIQRTERGDSAVYLCASSLTGGLSYNEQFFGPGTRLTVL.

This clonotype has a count of ten or more. J is TRBJ2-1 and V is TRBV18; 9 nucleotides line up with TRBD2. With 8 bases clipped from V and 4 bases from J, the junction kept 6 bases outside the gene matches. Germline CDR1 is KGHSH and CDR2 is LQKENI. The CDR3 is 14 amino acids. CDR3 sequence (DNA): TGTGCCAGCAGCCCCGCGGGGGGGTACAATGAGCAGTTCTTC. Its translation is CASSPAGGYNEQFF.

The chain couples TRBV4-1 to TRBJ1-5; tentative D call: TRBD1 (5 bases). The CDR3 totals 14 residues. Germline lookup yields CDR1 MGHRA and CDR2 YSYEKL. The V gene lost 0 bases and the J gene lost 7 bases, with 10 bases spanning the gap. The CDR3 DNA follows: TGCGCCAGCAGCCAAGAGGGACGGGCACAGCCCCAGCATTTT. This gives the protein CASSQEGRAQPQHF.

The chain couples TRBV2 to TRBJ2-3, with a possible D match to TRBD2 (7 bases). Germline loops: CDR1 SNHLY, CDR2 FYNNEI. The CDR3 extends over 10 amino acids. V was trimmed by 8 bases and J by 10 bases, leaving 10 bases between them. The CDR3 DNA reads as TGTGCCAGCGGGGGGGGCGCGCAGTATTTT. Translation: CASGGGAQYF.

The V and J genes are TRBV20-1 and TRBJ1-1, with D hard to call. This CDR3 spans 14 amino acids. The V end was cut by 0 bases, the J end by 5 bases, with 13 bases between. Germline values: CDR1 DFQATT, CDR2 SNEGSKA (reference sequence). CDR3 in DNA: TGCAGTGCTAGAGATAGAGGGAGATTGACTGAAGCTTTCTTT. This encodes CSARDRGRLTEAFF.

Many counts were recorded for this clonotype. The rearrangement joins TRBV7-3 to TRBJ1-1, with D maybe TRBD1 (6 bases). Germline-derived CDR1 and CDR2 are SGHTA and FQGTGA. Trimming stripped 4 bases from V and 11 bases from J, with 20 bases between. The CDR3 is 14 residues long. For the CDR3, the DNA is TGTGCCAGCAGCTCAACCGAAGGGGGGCAGTCGGCTTTCTTT. This sequence encodes CASSSTEGGQSAFF.

The chain recombines TRBV6-2 or TRBV6-3 with TRBJ1-1, with D unresolved. This CDR3 has 15 amino acids. CDR1 MNHEY and CDR2 SVGEGT come from the germline V gene. Trimming took 1 base from V and 0 from J, leaving 9 bases between them. The CDR3 sequence is CASSYYGYLNTEAFF. The DNA for the CDR3 is TGTGCCAGCAGTTACTACGGGTACCTGAACACTGAAGCTTTCTTT.

This clonotype turned up a few times. The rearrangement uses TRBV7-9 and TRBJ1-3; D remains ambiguous. Per the germline V gene, CDR1 is SEHNR and CDR2 is FQNEAQ (reference sequence). The CDR3 length is 16 residues. With 5 bases removed from V and 4 bases from J, the gap between germline ends came to 18 bases. In nucleotides, the CDR3 is TGTGCCAGCAGCCTCAAACCCGTGGGTGTCGGAAACACCATATATTTT. Its translation: CASSLKPVGVGNTIYF.

The gene calls are TRBV27 and TRBJ1-5; TRBD1 aligns across 8 bases. CDR3 length: 15 residues. Trimming took 5 bases from V and 7 from J; bases not matched to a gene: 10. Germline values: CDR1 MNHEY, CDR2 SMNVEV (reference sequence). This CDR3 is CASSLWAGQDQPQHF. CDR3 DNA: TGTGCCAGCAGTCTGTGGGCGGGACAGGACCAGCCCCAGCATTTT.

This clonotype was picked up a small number of times. This chain connects TRBV6-8 to TRBJ1-1, with no clear D. Trimming stripped 2 bases from V and 10 bases from J, with 14 bases between. The CDR3 extends over 13 amino acids. Germline loops: CDR1 MNHGY, CDR2 SAAAGT. The CDR3 here is CASSYDMGKGAFF. For the CDR3, the DNA is TGTGCCAGCAGTTACGATATGGGGAAGGGAGCTTTCTTT.

The chain links TRBV10-3 to TRBJ2-7; 8 bases fit TRBD1. The CDR3 extends over 17 amino acids. Germline V gene lookup returns CDR1 ENHRY and CDR2 SYGVKD. Trimming removed 10 bases from V and 3 bases from J; junction bases left unmatched: 20. CDR3 DNA sequence: TGTGCCACTCTAATCCCCTCTCCCGGGACAGGTTACTACGAGCAGTACTTC. As protein: CATLIPSPGTGYYEQYF.

This clonotype was detected ten times or more. The V call is TRBV12-3 or TRBV12-4, the J call TRBJ1-1, with 7 bases that match TRBD1. With V trimmed by 7 bases and J by 0 bases, 2 bases remained unmatched. The CDR3 is made up of 13 amino acids. CDR3 bases: TGTGCCAGCACCAGGGGGATGAACACTGAAGCTTTCTTT. Encoded protein: CASTRGMNTEAFF.

This clonotype was counted ten times or more. The V call is TRBV7-2, the J call TRBJ2-7, with 8 bases identical to TRBD1. Germline V gene sequence: CDR1 SGHTA, CDR2 FQGNSA. The CDR3 runs to 13 residues. V shed 4 bases and J 7 bases; nucleotides not matched to a gene: 6. CDR3 sequence: CASSSLGDREQYF. The CDR3 DNA follows: TGTGCCAGCAGCTCCCTAGGGGACAGGGAGCAGTACTTC.

The chain has TRBV4-3 and TRBJ2-3; D is perhaps TRBD2 (6 bases). Trimming stripped 1 base from V and 0 bases from J, with 14 bases between. The germline V gene has CDR1 LGHNA and CDR2 YSLEER. The CDR3 sequence is 17 residues long. CDR3 nucleotides: TGCGCCAGCAGCCAAGGACCTGGGGCGGGGAGCACAGATACGCAGTATTTT. It translates to CASSQGPGAGSTDTQYF.

The rearrangement links TRBV12-3 or TRBV12-4 to TRBJ1-6, with D unresolved. Trimming stripped 5 bases from V and 8 bases from J, with 13 bases between. CDR3 size: 14 residues. The CDR3 loop is CASSPDGVDSPLHF. The CDR3 region has the DNA TGTGCCAGCAGTCCCGACGGGGTAGATTCACCCCTCCACTTT.

This clonotype was observed a handful of times. The rearrangement uses TRBV4-1 and TRBJ1-1; D is perhaps TRBD1 (6 bases). Between the trimmed V and J ends, which lost 1 base and 0 bases, there was a span of 18 bases. The length of the CDR3 is 18 residues. Germline V gene lookup returns CDR1 MGHRA and CDR2 YSYEKL. The chain's CDR3 is CASSQGSIAGVMNTEAFF. The CDR3 DNA follows: TGCGCCAGCAGCCAAGGTTCAATAGCAGGGGTGATGAACACTGAAGCTTTCTTT.

This clonotype has at least ten counts. The genes are TRBV7-2 and TRBJ2-7; 10 bases fit TRBD1. The CDR3 consists of 15 residues. Unmatched junction bases numbered 5, after V lost 5 bases and J lost 1 base. CDR1 SGHTA and CDR2 FQGNSA come from the germline V gene. CDR3 loop: CASSPGTGESYEQYV. The CDR3 DNA reads TGTGCCAGCAGCCCAGGGACAGGGGAATCCTACGAGCAGTACGTC.

This chain uses TRBV6-6 with TRBJ1-2; 8 positions agree with TRBD1. J lost 4 bases, V lost 7 bases, and 11 bases had no gene match. Germline CDR1 reads MNHNY; CDR2 reads SVGAGI (reference sequence). This CDR3 has 15 amino acids. The DNA for the CDR3 is TGTGCCAGCACCACTACAGGGGGTTACTTCTATGGCTACACCTTC. Protein sequence: CASTTTGGYFYGYTF.

This clonotype has a handful of counts. The V and J genes are TRBV14 and TRBJ1-6; 7 bases are a match to TRBD1. V was clipped by 1 base and J by 10 bases; unmatched bases: 7. The germline gives CDR1 SGHDN, CDR2 FVKESK. CDR3 size: 15 residues. The CDR3 region is CASSQVGDSLSPLHF. The CDR3 DNA follows: TGTGCCAGCAGCCAAGTCGGGGACAGCTTGTCACCCCTCCACTTT.

This clonotype was counted a few times. The V gene is TRBV6-1, the J gene TRBJ2-7; possibly TRBD1 for D (6 bases). Germline CDR1 reads MNHNS; CDR2 reads SASEGT. This CDR3 has 15 residues. V was pared by 7 bases and J by 5 bases, with 21 bases between. Here the CDR3 DNA reads TGTGCCAGCACCCCAGGACGTTTGGCAGGGGACGAGCAGTACGTC. Translated: CASTPGRLAGDEQYV.

The V and J genes are TRBV27 and TRBJ2-2; D uncertain. The germline V and J ends were trimmed by 4 bases and 3 bases, with 9 bases remaining between them. CDR1 MNHEY and CDR2 SMNVEV come from the germline V gene (reference sequence). The CDR3 is 14 amino acids. The CDR3: CASSSPDYTGELFF. The CDR3 DNA reads as TGTGCCAGCAGTTCCCCGGATTACACCGGGGAGCTGTTTTTT.